This TCR beta chain was captured in a study of blood T cell repertoires in COVID-19. Background on the study: Samples came from the United States, Italy and Spain, spanning acute and convalescent COVID-19. PBMCs, B-cell-depleted T cells, or T cells were the source of the cDNA or gDNA that made up the material.

V shed 3 bases, J shed 5 bases, and the junction held 7 bases outside the gene matches. CDR1 is LNHDA, CDR2 SQIVND, per germline (reference sequence). This CDR3 is 14 amino acids long. Original analysis: Estimates of nucleated cell counts were drawn from the amplification of reference gene primers. TCRdb keeps only in-frame clones here, not all; method: immunoSEQ multiplex PCR. V, J and clone size were drawn from that table, and D and trimming were deduced from the DNA. The table includes tens of thousands of clones, approximately 79% detected once. This clonotype was obtained from a human donor in a cohort sampled during active COVID-19. The chain recombines TRBV19 with TRBJ2-7; 7 bases line up with TRBD2. The specimen was peripheral blood. The CDR3 DNA reads as TGTGCCAGTAGTATCGGGGGAGGGTACAACGAGCAGTACTTC. This codes for CASSIGGGYNEQYF.